The clone carrying this T cell receptor beta chain showed up just a few times. Its target is unknown. This CDR3 region has 14 residues. V was trimmed by 4 bases and J by 6 bases, leaving 17 bases between them. Germline lookup yields CDR1 SGHRS and CDR2 YFSETQ. The sample comes from a study of CD8 T cells in ankylosing spondylitis. Study-wide results and limits: Several highly homologous variants made up a TCR beta motif, and this motif appeared characteristic of ankylosing spondylitis blood.

Using quantitative 5'-RACE with molecular barcodes, the authors made TCR beta libraries. TCRdb redid the calling of the 5' RACE reads with MiXCR, one entry per CDR3 protein. The table shows some 87,000 distinct CDR3 sequences, with under 30% occurring only once. The sequence came from a male donor with ankylosing spondylitis or in good health (not recorded which). The chain joins TRBV5-1 to TRBJ2-7; D may be TRBD2 (5 bases). The specimen sequenced was blood, either unsorted or a sorted T cell fraction (not recorded which). The CDR3 loop reads CASSAGDPRVEQYF. DNA for the CDR3: TGCGCCAGCAGCGCGGGTGACCCGAGAGTCGAGCAGTACTTC.